The present TCR beta chain was sequenced within a study of blood T cell repertoires in COVID-19. Overall study: Acute and convalescent COVID-19 specimens originated in the United States, Italy and Spain. PBMCs, B-cell-depleted T cells, or T cells provided the cDNA or gDNA that made up the material.

In the study's own analysis: How many nucleated cells were present was estimated from reference gene primer amplification. Assay used: immunoSEQ multiplex PCR; TCRdb lists only in-frame clones, some missing. V and J calls and clone size are those listed in that table; D and trimming were worked out from the DNA. The table records about 150,000 clones, 86% of them present only once. This clonotype was sampled from a man in his fifties or sixties with active or convalescent COVID-19. The sequenced material came from peripheral blood.

This chain's CDR3 is CASSPGSLAVYQPQHF. In DNA, the CDR3 is TGTGCCAGCAGTCCGGGGTCCCTTGCCGTCTATCAGCCCCAGCATTTT. The rearrangement joins TRBV5-4 to TRBJ1-5; D is unresolved. The V and J ends lost 5 bases and 5 bases respectively, with 20 bases between them. The CDR3 covers 16 residues. CDR1 SGHNT and CDR2 YYREEE come from the germline V gene (reference sequence).